Following are 28 T cell receptor beta chains from one sample sequenced in a study of cytomegalovirus exposure and HLA in healthy donors (TCRdb year 2017). The receptor library was made with the immunoSEQ multiplex PCR assay. For the multiplex PCR, a mixture combining 60 forward primers for TCR Vbeta segments and 13 reverse primers for TCR Jbeta segments was used. This is the immuneACCESS table as TCRdb keeps it, with only in-frame sequences that have V and J called. A part of the clones is gone; compared with another copy, unresolved V genes explain less than half, and the rest is unexplained. The sample profile shows roughly 97,000 clones; 73% of them were found once. 3.5% to 4.5% of the sample is taken by the ten largest. The material sequenced was PBMCs. Receptors originate from a man aged 35 to 55 in good health and CMV-seronegative.

This chain joins TRBV5-6 and TRBJ1-5; 7 bases fit TRBD1. Germline assignment: CDR1 SGHDT and CDR2 YYEEEE. The trim removed 4 bases at V and 5 bases at J, leaving 9 bases unmatched. The CDR3 length is 15 residues. The DNA for the CDR3 is TGTGCCAGCAGCGGTGGGACAGTAGAAGATCAGCCCCAGCATTTT. The encoded protein is CASSGGTVEDQPQHF.

This sequence joins TRBV14 and TRBJ1-2, with D possibly being TRBD1 (6 bases). Germline CDR1 and CDR2: SGHDN and FVKESK. The CDR3 loop spans 13 amino acids. V lost 1 base and J lost 4, with 7 bases in between. The CDR3 reads CASSQGTAYGYTF. The CDR3 DNA follows: TGTGCCAGCAGCCAAGGGACAGCCTATGGCTACACCTTC.

Only a few counts were recorded for this clone. This chain uses TRBV4-1 with TRBJ2-7; 7 bases line up with TRBD1. The CDR3 is 16 residues long. Germline V gene lookup returns CDR1 MGHRA and CDR2 YSYEKL. V shed 4 bases and J 6 bases; nucleotides not matched to a gene: 15. The chain's CDR3 is CASSLIGQDLSFEQYF. The CDR3 DNA follows: TGCGCCAGCAGCCTGATCGGACAGGACCTGTCGTTCGAGCAGTACTTC.

The CDR3 reads CAWTGGETQYF. CDR3 bases: TGTGCCTGGACAGGGGGGGAGACCCAGTACTTC. This rearrangement joins TRBV30 to TRBJ2-5, with D maybe TRBD1 (7 bases). V lost 4 bases and J lost 5, with 8 bases in between. The CDR3 consists of 11 residues. Germline V gene sequence: CDR1 GTSNPN, CDR2 SVGIG (reference sequence).

This clone came up a few times. J is TRBJ2-3 and V is TRBV28; TRBD1 aligns across 8 bases. The V gene end was trimmed by 3 bases and the J gene end by 6 bases; junction bases not matched to a gene: 5. The CDR3 covers 14 residues. Germline CDR1 is MDHEN and CDR2 is SYDVKM. The CDR3 DNA reads TGTGCCAGCAGTTTGCAGGGGGCCCGGGATACGCAGTATTTT. Protein sequence: CASSLQGARDTQYF.

The rearrangement links TRBV6-6 to TRBJ1-4; 9 bases match TRBD1. The CDR3 runs to 14 residues. Trimming cost V 6 bases and J 4 bases; bases outside gene matches: 3. CDR1 and CDR2 from the germline V gene are MNHNY and SVGAGI (reference sequence). CDR3: CASSRTGDNEKLFF. As DNA, the CDR3 is TGTGCCAGCAGCCGGACAGGGGATAATGAAAAACTGTTTTTT.

This clone turned up a few times. This sequence joins TRBV19 and TRBJ2-6, with 11 positions matching TRBD1. The germline V gene encodes CDR1 LNHDA and CDR2 SQIVND (reference sequence). The junction had 13 bases not matched to a gene; V was cut back by 10 bases and J by 2 bases. This CDR3 has 18 residues. The CDR3 DNA reads as TGTGCCATCAACGACCCGGGACAGGGGGTGCCTGGGGCCAACGTCCTGACTTTC. This encodes CAINDPGQGVPGANVLTF.

The chain carries TRBV2 and TRBJ2-1; D not certain. This CDR3 has 13 residues. The germline CDR1 and CDR2 sequences are SNHLY and FYNNEI. Trimming left V 6 bases short and J 2 bases short, with 8 bases between. The CDR3 nucleotides read TGTGCCAGCAGCGAGAGAACCTACAATGAGCAGTTCTTC. This translates into CASSERTYNEQFF.

J is TRBJ2-2 and V is TRBV28; 11 bases are shared with TRBD2. Germline values: CDR1 MDHEN, CDR2 SYDVKM. This CDR3 has 17 residues. The J segment lost 5 bases and the V segment lost 7 bases, leaving 12 bases of the junction unmatched. The CDR3 nucleotides are TGTGCCAGCATCCCATCCACTAGCGGGGGTTCTACCGGGGAGCTGTTTTTT. It translates to CASIPSTSGGSTGELFF. The complete variable domain, with remaining parts taken from reference TRBV28 and TRBJ2-2, reads DVKVTQSSRYLVKRTGEKVFLECVQDMDHENMFWYRQDPGLGLRLIYFSYDVKMKEKGDIPEGYSVSREKKERFSLILESASTNQTSMYLCASIPSTSGGSTGELFFGEGSRLTVL.

The J gene is TRBJ2-2, the V gene TRBV5-6; 13 positions agree with TRBD2. Germline V lookup: CDR1 SGHDT, CDR2 YYEEEE. The CDR3 sequence is 17 residues long. V trimming: 3 bases; J trimming: 4 bases; junction bases outside the gene matches: 6. CDR3 sequence (DNA): TGTGCCAGCAGCTCCGTAGGACTAGCGGGGGCCACCGGGGAGCTGTTTTTT. This encodes CASSSVGLAGATGELFF.

The chain links TRBV7-8 to TRBJ2-1; 8 bases are shared with TRBD1. Germline CDR1 SGHVS, CDR2 FQNEAQ. The CDR3 has 14 amino acids. The ends lost 2 bases at V and 9 bases at J; junction bases unmatched: 6. CDR3 coding DNA: TGTGCCAGCAGCTTATTACTTGGACAGGGTGAGCAGTTCTTC. Translated, it gives CASSLLLGQGEQFF.

The V call is TRBV27, the J call TRBJ1-5; 9 bases line up with TRBD1. The length of the CDR3 is 14 residues. The germline CDR1 and CDR2 sequences are MNHEY and SMNVEV (reference sequence). V trimming: 10 bases; J trimming: 6 bases; junction bases outside the gene matches: 10. Here the CDR3 reads CAIQQGADSQPQHF. The CDR3 DNA follows: TGTGCCATCCAACAGGGGGCGGATAGTCAGCCCCAGCATTTT.

This clone occurred once. V gene TRBV29-1 combines with J gene TRBJ1-3; D unclear. V was pared by 4 bases and J by 0 bases, with 10 bases between. Germline V gene sequence: CDR1 SQVTM, CDR2 ANQGSEA. This CDR3 has 14 amino acids. Here the CDR3 reads CSVGSVDSGNTIYF. Written as DNA, the CDR3 is TGCAGCGTTGGTTCGGTCGACTCTGGAAACACCATATATTTT.

The J gene is TRBJ2-5, the V gene TRBV7-8; 8 bases are a match to TRBD1. The CDR3 has 16 amino acids. The germline gives CDR1 SGHVS, CDR2 FQNEAQ. J gave up 3 bases and V 0 bases, and 6 bases lay outside the gene matches. The CDR3 region has the DNA TGTGCCAGCAGCTTAGCCCGACAGGGGATAAAAGAGACCCAGTACTTC. Translating it yields CASSLARQGIKETQYF.

V usage is TRBV27 and J usage is TRBJ2-3, with 8 bases aligning to TRBD2. V trimming: 6 bases; J trimming: 6 bases; junction bases outside the gene matches: 11. This CDR3 contains 15 residues. Germline V gene data show CDR1 as MNHEY and CDR2 as SMNVEV (reference sequence). In DNA form, the CDR3 reads TGTGCCAGCAGCGCCGGGACTAGAACGGCGGATACGCAGTATTTT. Protein product: CASSAGTRTADTQYF.

This rearrangement joins TRBV2 to TRBJ1-5, with TRBD1 as a possible D gene (6 bases). Trimming shortened V by 6 bases and J by 7 bases, and 19 bases separated the two germline ends. This CDR3 comprises 15 residues. Germline lookup yields CDR1 SNHLY and CDR2 FYNNEI. The CDR3 DNA follows: TGTGCCAGCAGCTACGACAGGCTTTTAGGACAGCCCCAGCATTTT. Its translation is CASSYDRLLGQPQHF.

This chain joins TRBV7-3 and TRBJ2-1; D may be TRBD1 (6 bases). Germline V gives CDR1 SGHTA, CDR2 FQGTGA. V was pared by 5 bases and J by 1 base, with 12 bases between. The CDR3 length is 15 residues. The CDR3 spells CASSPTGPSYNEQFF. The CDR3 region has the DNA TGTGCCAGCAGCCCGACAGGACCTTCCTACAATGAGCAGTTCTTC. The whole variable domain, filled in from reference TRBV7-3 and TRBJ2-1, reads GAGVSQTPSNKVTEKGKYVELRCDPISGHTALYWYRQSLGQGPEFLIYFQGTGAADDSGLPNDRFFAVRPEGSVSTLKIQRTERGDSAVYLCASSPTGPSYNEQFFGPGTRLTVL.

This chain uses TRBV28 with TRBJ1-1; D possibly corresponds to TRBD1 (6 bases). CDR1 MDHEN and CDR2 SYDVKM come from the germline V gene. V lost 6 bases to trimming and J lost 0 bases, with 14 bases between them. CDR3 length: 15 residues. The CDR3 sequence: CASSLITGLNTEAFF. CDR3 in DNA: TGTGCCAGCAGCCTCATTACAGGGTTGAACACTGAAGCTTTCTTT.

The CDR3 protein is CASSSVTDTQYF. The CDR3 region has the DNA TGTGCCAGCAGTTCTGTCACAGATACGCAGTATTTT. V gene TRBV28 combines with J gene TRBJ2-3, with D uncertain. Germline CDR1 and CDR2: MDHEN and SYDVKM. V was clipped by 4 bases and J by 2 bases, with 4 bases between them. The CDR3 sequence is 12 residues long. The full variable domain, completed using reference TRBV28 and TRBJ2-3, is DVKVTQSSRYLVKRTGEKVFLECVQDMDHENMFWYRQDPGLGLRLIYFSYDVKMKEKGDIPEGYSVSREKKERFSLILESASTNQTSMYLCASSSVTDTQYFGPGTRLTVL.

This clone was seen only once. This rearrangement joins TRBV6-6 to TRBJ2-5, with unresolved D. Germline CDR1 and CDR2: MNHNY and SVGAGI (reference sequence). CDR3 length equals 11 residues. V shed 6 bases and J shed 2 bases, with 4 bases lying between them. The DNA of the CDR3 is TGTGCCAGCAGCGGGCAAGAGACCCAGTACTTC. This codes for CASSGQETQYF.

V and J are TRBV4-1 and TRBJ1-2, with 7 bases that match TRBD1. V was pared by 2 bases and J by 7 bases, with 7 bases of the junction left unmatched. This CDR3 is 14 amino acids long. The V gene's germline CDR1 is MGHRA and CDR2 YSYEKL. CDR3 sequence reads: CASSQRGTAGGYTF. The CDR3 DNA reads TGCGCCAGCAGCCAACGGGGGACAGCTGGTGGCTACACCTTC.

The genes are TRBV7-8 and TRBJ2-2, with D perhaps TRBD1 (5 bases). CDR1 and CDR2 (germline): SGHVS, FQNEAQ. This CDR3 region has 15 residues. Trimming left V 5 bases short and J 6 bases short, with 16 bases between. The CDR3 nucleotides read TGTGCCAGCAGCCCGATCAGGGTGACAGCCGGGGAGCTGTTTTTT. Translated: CASSPIRVTAGELFF.

The chain carries TRBV6-5 and TRBJ1-2; D call uncertain. This CDR3 contains 15 residues. CDR1 and CDR2 (germline): MNHEY, SVGAGI. The V end lost 6 bases, the J end lost 3 bases, and 17 bases lay between the germline ends. The CDR3, as DNA: TGTGCCAGCAGGAAAAGACCGCGGGAAGACTATGGCTACACCTTC. It specifies CASRKRPREDYGYTF.

This chain links TRBV18 with TRBJ2-7, with D tentatively TRBD1 (5 bases). CDR1 is KGHSH, CDR2 LQKENI, per germline. Trimming cost V 2 bases and J 3 bases, with 14 bases left between them. The CDR3 extends over 15 amino acids. The CDR3, as DNA: TGTGCCAGCTCACCATCTCAGGGTTTGAGCTACGAGCAGTACTTC. It yields the protein CASSPSQGLSYEQYF.

The CDR3 coding sequence is TGTGCCAGCAGTTACCGGGCTGGGGGGACTGAAGCTTTCTTT. This codes for CASSYRAGGTEAFF. This rearrangement joins TRBV6-5 to TRBJ1-1, with D perhaps TRBD1 (5 bases). CDR1 is MNHEY and CDR2 is SVGAGI in the germline V gene. The CDR3 runs to 14 residues. Deletions cut 2 bases from V and 5 bases from J, with 12 bases between.

The V call is TRBV7-2, the J call TRBJ1-3; D is perhaps TRBD1 (5 bases). The CDR3 length is 11 residues. The V end was cut by 3 bases, the J end by 13 bases, with 10 bases between. CDR1 and CDR2 from the germline V gene are SGHTA and FQGNSA. The CDR3 DNA reads as TGTGCCAGCAGCTTGGGGCCAGAGATATATTTT. Its translation is CASSLGPEIYF. Based on the CDR3 plus reference TRBV7-2 and TRBJ1-3, the full variable domain is GAGVSQSPSNKVTEKGKDVELRCDPISGHTALYWYRQSLGQGLEFLIYFQGNSAPDKSGLPSDRFSAERTGGSVSTLTIQRTQQEDSAVYLCASSLGPEIYFGEGSWLTVV.

J is TRBJ2-4 and V is TRBV7-9; D is uncertain. The CDR3 spans 15 residues. V dropped 2 bases and J dropped 2 bases, with 10 bases sitting between them. Germline CDR1 reads SEHNR; CDR2 reads FQNEAQ (reference sequence). The CDR3 nucleotides read TGTGCCAGCAGCTTACCCGTCAGAACCAAAAACATTCAGTACTTC. This gives the protein CASSLPVRTKNIQYF.

This clone showed up just a few times. V usage is TRBV5-1 and J usage is TRBJ2-5, with a tentative D call TRBD1 (5 bases). Looked up from germline, CDR1 is SGHRS and CDR2 is YFSETQ. The CDR3 spans 15 residues. Trimming took off 5 bases at V and 3 bases at J, with 17 bases between the two ends. In DNA form, the CDR3 reads TGCGCCAGCAGTTTTCTAAGAGCGACAGAAGAGACCCAGTACTTC. This codes for CASSFLRATEETQYF.